This T cell receptor beta chain was recorded in a study of memory CD4+ T cells and cytomegalovirus serostatus. Single viable CD3+CD4+CD8-CD45RO+ cells were sorted as the memory CD4+ T cells. CMV serostatus came from serum IgG against pp150, pp28, p38, p52. Per the authors' pipeline: Out-of-frame sequences were removed, leaving about 2.2 million distinct TCRbeta sequences. Produced via immunoSEQ multiplex PCR; TCRdb's table is partial and in-frame only. The D gene and trimming were derived from the DNA, and the V and J assignments and clone size from that table. The sample consists of some 58,000 clones, roughly three quarters of them appearing once. Germline lookup yields CDR1 SGHNT and CDR2 YYREEE (reference sequence). V lost 4 bases, J lost 6 bases, and 9 bases stayed unmatched. The CDR3 has 14 amino acids.

This TCR was recovered from an adult in good health and CMV-seronegative. The sample consisted of memory CD4+ T cells from blood. The chain is built from TRBV5-4 and TRBJ2-5, with TRBD1 matching over 7 bases. The CDR3 reads CASSIGTDTKTQYF. In nucleotides, the CDR3 is TGTGCCAGCAGCATCGGGACAGACACGAAGACCCAGTACTTC.